This TCR beta chain was recovered during a study of T cells after yellow fever vaccination (dated by TCRdb to between 2019 and 2020). In terms of the full investigation: The SMART-Seq v4 Ultra Low Input RNA kit was used to prepare libraries from fractions with low cell numbers. To follow T-cell clones before and after both primary and booster YFV17D yellow fever vaccination, bulk TCR alpha and beta repertoires underwent longitudinal sequencing. Two healthy male donors, one aged 18 to 30 and one aged 30 to 40 years, were included in the cohort. Blood was drawn at multiple timepoints before and after primary and secondary immunization, with bulk PBMC replicates and cell subsets isolated.

This clonotype was seen repeatedly, ten times or more. Its cognate antigen has yet to be identified. The input lacks base qualities; no much larger clone sits a single base away. Counted from cysteine to phenylalanine, this CDR3 has 12 amino acids. The kept DNA is CDR3 alone, 36 bases in frame from the first base. At the junction V is shortened by 5 bases and J by 3 bases, with 4 bases in between. CDR1 MDHEN and CDR2 SYDVKM were looked up in the germline V gene. Per the publication, the treatment or condition label means: live attenuated yellow fever vaccine strain. At each blood-draw timepoint, two biological replicates of bulk PBMCs were obtained. A standard Ficoll-Paque protocol was used to isolate PBMCs from peripheral blood. TriZol was used to extract RNA from bulk PBMCs, CD4 and CD8 fractions, and dextramer-positive and dextramer-negative fractions. The research as a whole found: Computational filtering was needed because FACS-sorted repertoires could contain abundant contaminating clonotypes from the bulk population. The secondary T-cell response was weaker than the primary response but faster, peaking on day 5 instead of day 15. The study included only two donors, which limits how far the findings can be generalized. A small fraction of clonotypes appeared in both the CD4 and CD8 compartments, likely as a result of convergent recombination. Most clones expanded after primary vaccination were re-detected after the booster (just under 97% of CD4 and 88% of CD8), suggesting broad memory maintenance.

TCRdb lists the instrument as Illumina NovaSeq 6000. TCR cDNA was made using 5'RACE template switching, a step that added a universal primer site and unique molecular identifiers. Priming for cDNA synthesis came from both the TCR alpha and TCR beta constant segments. Libraries were amplified in two PCR steps, with sample barcodes and sequencing adapters added in the second step. Sequencing of the libraries was done on either Illumina HiSeq 2500 (2x100 bp) or NovaSeq (2x150 bp). Turning to the authors' computational methods: MIGEC was used to demultiplex reads and collapse the reads into UMI consensus sequences, and MiXCR was used for V(D)J alignment. Clonotypes responding to the vaccine were identified with edgeR on replicate PBMC samples, with the criteria of FDR below 0.01 and a log2 fold change above 5 up to day 15. Each bulk clonotype was labeled CD4 or CD8 based on which sequenced repertoire, CD4 or CD8, contained the clonotype at higher abundance. Starting from the raw public reads, TCRdb applied fastp trimming at Q25, assembled clones with MiXCR and retained in-frame beta chains. Rows are combined by CDR3 protein, so each entry shows the most common genes and DNA. The V and J calls were not made by the authors but by TCRdb's processing. The sample records some 340,000 distinct CDR3 sequences, 4.1% of which are singletons. The ten largest account for around 25% of the sample.

The sequence was obtained from a young man who received the YFV17D yellow fever vaccine. The chain was built from TRBV28 and TRBJ2-2; the D gene is not confidently resolved. Specimen: PBMCs, collected 5 days after the yellow fever booster vaccination. In nucleotide form, the sequence is TGTGCCAGCAGTGCCTACACCGGGGAGCTGTTTTTT. Translation gives CASSAYTGELFF.